This TCR beta chain was sequenced for a study of shared clonotypes between healthy human individuals. Regarding this clone: The antigen remains undetermined.

The V and J ends lost 2 bases and 5 bases respectively, with 16 bases between them. There are 15 residues in the CDR3. The germline V gene encodes CDR1 SGHRS and CDR2 YFSETQ. Findings of the study overall: Donor scarcity curtailed the genetic and exposure-history diversity represented herein.

Each sorted subset replicate got 200 ng genomic DNA, around 29,000 genomes. The protocol was immunoSEQ multiplex PCR, while the TCRdb copy is restricted to in-frame clones and leaves out a portion. The data show roughly 2.4 million clones, roughly 95% seen once. This TCR was sampled from a man younger than 30 in good health. This chain links TRBV5-1 with TRBJ2-5; a weak D match, TRBD2 (7 bases). Sequencing was performed on naive CD4+ T cells sorted from blood. This sample's subset: CD45RA+ positively selected. CDR3 bases: TGCGCCAGCAGCTTACTCGGGGGGCGTGGGGAGACCCAGTACTTC. Its translation: CASSLLGGRGETQYF. Variable domain in full (rest from reference TRBV5-1 and TRBJ2-5): KAGVTQTPRYLIKTRGQQVTLSCSPISGHRSVSWYQQTPGQGLQFLFEYFSETQRNKGNFPGRFSGRQFSNSRSEMNVSTLELGDSALYLCASSLLGGRGETQYFGPGTRLLVL.